A single sample gave rise to the 8 T cell receptor beta chains below, sequenced in a study of blood T cells in healthy people across ages (dated by TCRdb to the mid-2010s). Library preparation was by 5' RACE. TCRdb records Illumina HiSeq 2500 as the sequencer. A second 7 to 11 cycle PCR used a sample-barcoded 5' primer and a J-beta primer mix. The public reads were reprocessed in TCRdb via fastp at Q25 and MiXCR, keeping in-frame beta chains. CDR3 protein duplicates are merged, each entry listing the most common genes and DNA. Present in this sample are some 670,000 distinct CDR3 sequences, more than 45% of which were seen just once. The top ten clones comprise roughly 12% of the sample. The sequenced sample was blood. Receptors were obtained from a woman older than 75 in good health.

This clonotype was counted ten times or more. This chain joins TRBV9 and TRBJ2-1; weak D call: TRBD2 (7 bases). V dropped 1 base and J dropped 9 bases, with 14 bases sitting between them. The germline V gene has CDR1 SGDLS and CDR2 YYNGEE. The CDR3 runs 14 residues. CDR3 amino acids: CASSVLGEGGEQFF. Written as DNA, the CDR3 is TGTGCCAGCAGCGTACTAGGGGAGGGGGGTGAGCAGTTCTTC.

V usage is TRBV12-3 or TRBV12-4 and J usage is TRBJ2-1, with 15 bases matching TRBD2. Trimming at V came to 5 bases and at J to 4 bases, leaving 9 bases not matched to a gene. The CDR3 length is 18 residues. CDR3 region: CASSPWTSGRAGYNEQFF. CDR3 sequence (DNA): TGTGCCAGCAGTCCCTGGACTAGCGGGAGGGCCGGGTACAATGAGCAGTTCTTC.

V and J are TRBV6-2 or TRBV6-3 and TRBJ2-6, with TRBD1 matching over 8 bases. The germline gives CDR1 MNHEY, CDR2 SVGEGT. The CDR3 extends over 17 amino acids. V was pared by 3 bases and J by 1 base, with 5 bases of the junction left unmatched. The CDR3 reads CASSYRTGKSGANVLTF. CDR3 nucleotides: TGTGCCAGCAGTTATAGGACAGGGAAATCTGGGGCCAACGTCCTGACTTTC.

This clonotype was counted between two and nine times. V is TRBV7-2 and J is TRBJ2-7; D remains unclear. Germline CDR1 is SGHTA and CDR2 is FQGNSA. Trimming took 5 bases from V and 2 from J, leaving 10 bases between them. The CDR3 is made up of 13 amino acids. For the CDR3, the DNA is TGTGCCAGCAGCGTGGACCGAACCTACGAGCAGTACTTC. Its translation is CASSVDRTYEQYF.

The rearrangement uses TRBV7-2 and TRBJ2-7, with a possible D match to TRBD2 (7 bases). The end of the DNA aligns better with TRBJ2-5, so the J call may be wrong. In germline, CDR1 is SGHTA, CDR2 FQGNSA. The CDR3 contains 14 residues. The CDR3 nucleotides read TGTGCCAGTGCTCCTAGGGGGGGTTGGGAGACCCAGTACTTC. Protein: CASAPRGGWETQYF.

The rearrangement joins TRBV2 to TRBJ1-1; the D is unclear. This CDR3 is built from 15 residues. V lost 4 bases and J 0 bases, leaving 12 bases between the germline ends. CDR1 is SNHLY and CDR2 is FYNNEI in the germline V gene. CDR3: CASSARSFMNTEAFF. CDR3 coding DNA: TGTGCCAGCAGTGCCAGATCTTTCATGAACACTGAAGCTTTCTTT. Drawing the rest from reference TRBV2 and TRBJ1-1, the complete variable domain is EPEVTQTPSHQVTQMGQEVILRCVPISNHLYFYWYRQILGQKVEFLVSFYNNEISEKSEIFDDQFSVERPDGSNFTLKIRSTKLEDSAMYFCASSARSFMNTEAFFGQGTRLTVV.

This clonotype came up once. A junction end diverges from the germline sequence, so it may reflect a read error. The V gene is TRBV6-2 or TRBV6-3, the J gene TRBJ2-5; the D gene is possibly TRBD2 (7 bases). CDR1 and CDR2 (germline): MNHEY, SVGEGT. The CDR3 extends over 19 amino acids. The CDR3 loop is CASSYPIGGGRFRQETQYF. The CDR3, as DNA: TGTGCAAGCAGTTACCCGATAGGGGGGGGCCGTTTCCGTCAAGAGACCCAGTACTTC.

Comments on this clonotype: It may be a read error: a sequence one base away is much more abundant. The chain couples TRBV20-1 to TRBJ2-7, with 10 bases aligning to TRBD2. The CDR3 contains 14 residues. J lost 3 bases, V lost 5 bases, and 7 bases had no gene match. CDR1 and CDR2 (germline): DFQATT, SNEGSKA (reference sequence). The CDR3 sequence is CSAPPSGSIYEQYF. DNA of the CDR3: TGCAGTGCTCCACCTAGCGGGAGTATCTACGAGCAGTACTTC.